What follows describes a single T cell receptor (beta chain). Its target is not known. Relapses following autologous stem cell transplantation were seen in all patients, with brentuximab vedotin exposure varying. Each best response was a complete response, a partial response or progressive disease. V shed 7 bases, J shed 3 bases, and the junction held 7 bases outside the gene matches. Germline CDR1 is WNHNN and CDR2 is SYGVQD (reference sequence). This CDR3 comprises 17 residues. The sample originates from a study of PD-1 blockade in classical Hodgkin lymphoma. Study as a whole: Nivolumab was administered to patients intravenously at 3 mg/kg every 2 weeks. Study results and caveats: The study found that TCR diversity rose significantly by C4D1 in CD4+ but not CD8+ cells. Similar baseline diversity was found in complete responders and newly diagnosed patients.

This table comes from immunoSEQ multiplex PCR, and its TCRdb copy is limited to in-frame clones, with some not included. Among about 97,000 clones listed, 80% to 85% were seen once. This rearrangement joins TRBV10-1 to TRBJ2-6; TRBD1 aligns across 12 bases. This clonotype was obtained from a human donor with classical Hodgkin lymphoma. The sequencing used peripheral blood mononuclear cells (PBMCs), collected at baseline. This CDR3 is CASTTGQGACGANVLTF. The CDR3 nucleotides are TGCGCCAGCACAACGGGACAGGGGGCCTGTGGGGCCAACGTCCTGACTTTC.